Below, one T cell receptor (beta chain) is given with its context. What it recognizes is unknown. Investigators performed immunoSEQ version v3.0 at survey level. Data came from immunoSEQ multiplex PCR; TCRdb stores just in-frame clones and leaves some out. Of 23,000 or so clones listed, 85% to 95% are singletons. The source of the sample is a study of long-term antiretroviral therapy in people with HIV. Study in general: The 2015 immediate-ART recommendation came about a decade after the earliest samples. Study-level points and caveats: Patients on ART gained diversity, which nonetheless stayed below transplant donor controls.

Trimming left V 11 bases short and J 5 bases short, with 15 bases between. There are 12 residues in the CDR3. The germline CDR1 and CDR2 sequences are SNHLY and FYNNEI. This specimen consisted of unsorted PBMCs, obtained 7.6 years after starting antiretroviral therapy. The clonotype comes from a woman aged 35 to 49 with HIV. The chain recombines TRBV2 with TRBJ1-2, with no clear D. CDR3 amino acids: CADLTNRYGYTF. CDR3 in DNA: TGTGCCGACCTCACAAATCGATATGGCTACACCTTC.